Given below is one T cell receptor (beta chain) in context. V was cut by 5 bases and J by 7 bases, with 15 bases left in between. Germline V gene data show CDR1 as MNHEY and CDR2 as SMNVEV (reference sequence). The CDR3 covers 13 residues. The sample is drawn from a study of cytomegalovirus exposure and HLA in healthy donors. Primers for the PCR totalled 60 Vbeta and 13 Jbeta. TCRdb's table, derived via immunoSEQ multiplex PCR, lists solely in-frame clones and lacks some. The sample lists about 120,000 clones; around 86% were seen once. The sequenced sample consisted of PBMCs. The sequence derives from a man aged 25 to 45 in good health and CMV-seronegative. This chain links TRBV27 with TRBJ2-7, with a weak D call TRBD1 (6 bases). CDR3 protein: CASSKGVWVEQYF. The CDR3 nucleotides are TGTGCCAGCAGTAAGGGGGTCTGGGTGGAGCAGTACTTC.